Below, 11 T cell receptor beta chains from the same sample are listed, as sequenced in a study of sequential checkpoint blockade in melanoma. Assay: immunoSEQ multiplex PCR; the TCRdb copy retains only in-frame clones and omits some. The repertoire holds under 20,000 clones, with about 80% as singletons. Stated treatment: randomized to nivolumab then ipilimumab (arm A) or the reverse (arm B). The starting material was CD8+ T cells sorted from blood (inferred from file names), obtained from a patient given nivolumab and ipilimumab in sequence. The source is a human donor with melanoma.

The CDR3 sequence is CASSFSDSPTNEKLFF. The CDR3 nucleotides are TGTGCCAGCAGCTTTAGTGACAGTCCAACTAATGAAAAACTGTTTTTT. The V and J genes are TRBV7-6 and TRBJ1-4; D perhaps matches TRBD1 (5 bases). The germline V gene has CDR1 SGHVS and CDR2 FNYEAQ. The CDR3 has 16 amino acids. The V end lost 3 bases, the J end lost 0 bases, and 11 bases lay between the germline ends.

CDR3 coding DNA: TGTGCCAGCAGCTTCAATCCTGACAGGGGTCGCACTGAAGCTTTCTTT. This codes for CASSFNPDRGRTEAFF. V and J are TRBV2 and TRBJ1-1; the match to TRBD1 covers 8 bases. The CDR3 sequence is 16 residues long. The germline V gene has CDR1 SNHLY and CDR2 FYNNEI. V gave up 6 bases and J gave up 4 bases; unmatched junction bases: 13.

CDR3 sequence reads: CASSEGGGSSYEQYF. The CDR3 coding sequence is TGTGCCAGCAGTGAAGGCGGGGGGAGCTCCTACGAGCAGTACTTC. V is TRBV2 and J is TRBJ2-7, with TRBD2 matching over 8 bases. V shed 1 base and J 0 bases; nucleotides not matched to a gene: 2. The CDR3 length is 15 residues. CDR1 and CDR2 (germline): SNHLY, FYNNEI.

This chain joins TRBV7-9 and TRBJ1-5; D unresolved. The CDR3 loop spans 14 amino acids. Germline-derived CDR1 and CDR2 are SEHNR and FQNEAQ (reference sequence). Trimming removed 5 bases from V and 5 bases from J, with 13 bases in between. The CDR3 protein is CASSNSTGDQPQHF. DNA of the CDR3: TGTGCCAGCAGCAACTCGACGGGTGATCAGCCCCAGCATTTT.

This rearrangement joins TRBV7-9 to TRBJ1-2; the match to TRBD1 covers 7 bases. The germline V gene has CDR1 SEHNR and CDR2 FQNEAQ (reference sequence). V was pared by 2 bases and J by 2 bases, with 5 bases of the junction left unmatched. The length of the CDR3 is 15 residues. This chain's CDR3 is CASSLLPGGNYGYTF. As DNA, the CDR3 is TGTGCCAGCAGCTTATTGCCAGGGGGGAACTATGGCTACACCTTC.

This clone was picked up a small number of times. J is TRBJ2-1 and V is TRBV15, with 8 bases lining up with TRBD2. J lost 2 bases, V lost 3 bases, and 3 bases had no gene match. The CDR3 length is 15 residues. Germline values: CDR1 LNHNV, CDR2 YYDKDF (reference sequence). The DNA of the CDR3 is TGTGCCACCAGCAGCGGGGGGGCAGCCTACAATGAGCAGTTCTTC. This sequence encodes CATSSGGAAYNEQFF.

This clone was observed once. This chain links TRBV6-6 with TRBJ1-1; TRBD1 might be the D (6 bases). Germline CDR1 MNHNY, CDR2 SVGAGI (reference sequence). Trimming took 5 bases from V and 6 from J, leaving 13 bases between them. The length of the CDR3 is 13 residues. The CDR3 sequence: CASSAQGSPEAFF. In DNA, the CDR3 is TGTGCCAGCAGTGCCCAGGGGTCCCCTGAAGCTTTCTTT.

The rearrangement joins TRBV9 to TRBJ1-1; D may be TRBD1 (5 bases). Germline V gene sequence: CDR1 SGDLS, CDR2 YYNGEE. The CDR3 extends over 15 amino acids. V was cut by 3 bases and J by 0 bases, with 12 bases left in between. The CDR3 region has the DNA TGTGCCAGCAGCGGGCTGGGACTGATGAACACTGAAGCTTTCTTT. It encodes CASSGLGLMNTEAFF.

The chain combines TRBV6-1 with TRBJ2-7; maybe TRBD2 (6 bases). V was cut by 2 bases and J by 3 bases, with 11 bases left in between. The CDR3 sequence is 14 residues long. The germline V gene has CDR1 MNHNS and CDR2 SASEGT. CDR3 protein: CASSEYPSDYEQYF. The CDR3 nucleotides are TGTGCCAGCAGTGAATATCCTAGCGACTACGAGCAGTACTTC.

This rearrangement joins TRBV19 to TRBJ2-7; no clear D. Trimming shortened V by 2 bases and J by 4 bases, and 15 bases separated the two germline ends. The V gene's germline CDR1 is LNHDA and CDR2 SQIVND (reference sequence). The CDR3 has 15 residues. CDR3 amino acids: CASSITAGDSYEQYF. CDR3 DNA sequence: TGTGCCAGTAGTATAACCGCCGGCGACTCATACGAGCAGTACTTC.

A few counts support this clone. The chain links TRBV19 to TRBJ1-2; no definite D call. Germline CDR1 LNHDA, CDR2 SQIVND (reference sequence). Trimming took off 1 base at V and 3 bases at J, with 6 bases between the two ends. The CDR3 runs to 13 residues. The CDR3 spells CASSIGTDYGYTF. The CDR3 DNA sequence: TGTGCCAGTAGTATAGGTACAGACTATGGCTACACCTTC.